Below are 29 T cell receptor beta chains sequenced from a single sample in a study of T cell responses to AZD1222 COVID-19 vaccine. Here immunoSEQ multiplex PCR was the method, and the copy in TCRdb shows in-frame clones only, minus some. Among about 100,000 clones, roughly 89% were seen once, and the ten largest hold roughly 15%. The sample here was peripheral blood, taken on day 0 of AZD1222 vaccination. The source is an adult in good health.

This chain links TRBV5-4 with TRBJ1-6; unclear D gene. Germline-derived CDR1 and CDR2 are SGHNT and YYREEE (reference sequence). Trimming left V 1 base short and J 10 bases short, with 9 bases between. This CDR3 is 13 amino acids long. The CDR3 reads CASSLPGGSPLHF. The CDR3 coding sequence is TGTGCCAGCAGCTTGCCGGGAGGGTCACCCCTCCACTTT.

This rearrangement joins TRBV5-1 to TRBJ1-2; maybe TRBD1 (6 bases). This CDR3 spans 14 amino acids. The ends were cut back, 2 bases at V and 2 bases at J, with 10 bases in the middle. Germline CDR1 is SGHRS and CDR2 is YFSETQ. CDR3 in amino acids: CASSFYQGNYGYTF. The CDR3 nucleotides read TGCGCCAGCAGCTTCTATCAGGGGAACTATGGCTACACCTTC.

This chain's CDR3 is CASPLGPMEKLFF. DNA of the CDR3: TGTGCCAGCCCTTTAGGTCCCATGGAAAAACTGTTTTTT. J is TRBJ1-4 and V is TRBV11-2; D gene unclear. Trimming took 8 bases from V and 8 from J, leaving 15 bases between them. Germline V gene lookup returns CDR1 SGHAT and CDR2 FQNNGV. The CDR3 has 13 residues.

The rearrangement links TRBV12-3 or TRBV12-4 to TRBJ2-5; D is unclear. The V end lost 3 bases, the J end lost 5 bases, and 10 bases lay between the germline ends. The CDR3 length is 13 residues. CDR3 loop: CASSFRVGETQYF. The CDR3 region has the DNA TGTGCCAGCAGTTTCCGGGTTGGGGAGACCCAGTACTTC.

The chain is built from TRBV5-8 and TRBJ2-1; TRBD2 matches 7 bases. The V segment lost 5 bases and the J segment 0 bases; nucleotides outside the gene matches: 5. This CDR3 contains 15 residues. CDR1 and CDR2 from the germline V gene are SGHTS and YDEGEE. DNA for the CDR3: TGTGCCAGCAGACCGCGGGGGAGCTCCTACAATGAGCAGTTCTTC. Its protein product is CASRPRGSSYNEQFF.

The chain has TRBV27 and TRBJ2-7, with 9 bases lining up with TRBD2. With 2 bases clipped from V and 9 bases from J, the junction kept 5 bases outside the gene matches. Germline lookup yields CDR1 MNHEY and CDR2 SMNVEV (reference sequence). CDR3 length equals 13 residues. In DNA form, the CDR3 reads TGTGCCAGCAGTTTAAGGCTAGCGGGGCTGCAGTACTTC. As protein: CASSLRLAGLQYF.

This clone was recorded a few times. This CDR3 is CASSLKPGTLNTEAFF. The CDR3 nucleotides are TGTGCCAGCAGCTTAAAGCCCGGGACACTGAACACTGAAGCTTTCTTT. The chain joins TRBV5-4 to TRBJ1-1, with D possibly TRBD1 on 6 matching bases. The CDR3 is 16 amino acids. V was clipped by 2 bases and J by 0 bases, with 14 bases between them. Germline values: CDR1 SGHNT, CDR2 YYREEE (reference sequence).

V gene TRBV19 combines with J gene TRBJ1-5; 8 nucleotides agree with TRBD1. The trim removed 3 bases at V and 3 bases at J, leaving 22 bases unmatched. The CDR3 consists of 21 residues. Germline V gene lookup returns CDR1 LNHDA and CDR2 SQIVND (reference sequence). CDR3 loop: CASSINPRDRPAPLNNQPQHF. The CDR3 region has the DNA TGTGCCAGTAGTATTAATCCGCGGGACAGGCCCGCCCCACTGAACAATCAGCCCCAGCATTTT.

J is TRBJ2-1 and V is TRBV29-1, with TRBD2 identical over 11 bases. There are 14 residues in the CDR3. CDR1 and CDR2 from the germline V gene are SQVTM and ANQGSEA. The ends lost 7 bases at V and 8 bases at J; junction bases unmatched: 10. This CDR3 is CSAGLLAGDYEQFF. The CDR3 nucleotides are TGCAGCGCCGGGTTACTAGCGGGGGACTATGAGCAGTTCTTC.

The chain recombines TRBV18 with TRBJ2-1, with D maybe TRBD2 (5 bases). The germline V and J ends were trimmed by 3 bases and 7 bases, with 13 bases remaining between them. Germline V gene lookup returns CDR1 KGHSH and CDR2 LQKENI. There are 14 residues in the CDR3. CDR3 protein: CASSPYGKDNEQFF. For the CDR3, the DNA is TGTGCCAGCTCACCCTACGGGAAAGATAATGAGCAGTTCTTC.

The chain couples TRBV24-1 to TRBJ2-3; D may be TRBD1 (6 bases). Germline V CDR1 and CDR2: KGHDR, SFDVKD. This CDR3 contains 13 residues. The V end was cut by 6 bases, the J end by 3 bases, with 9 bases between. DNA of the CDR3: TGTGCCACCAGTTTAGGGGGAACAGATACGCAGTATTTT. Translating gives CATSLGGTDTQYF.

The chain joins TRBV10-3 to TRBJ1-1; D unresolved. Germline loops: CDR1 ENHRY, CDR2 SYGVKD. V was shortened by 6 bases and J by 6 bases, with 14 bases between the two germline ends. This CDR3 is built from 13 residues. For the CDR3, the DNA is TGTGCCATCAGGACGGACGGCAGCTCTGAAGCTTTCTTT. As protein: CAIRTDGSSEAFF.

The rearrangement joins TRBV27 to TRBJ1-2; D is undetermined. The CDR3 runs 14 residues. V was shortened by 2 bases and J by 2 bases, with 9 bases between the two germline ends. Germline V gives CDR1 MNHEY, CDR2 SMNVEV (reference sequence). The chain's CDR3 is CASSLRAQNYGYTF. CDR3 coding DNA: TGTGCCAGCAGTTTAAGGGCCCAAAACTATGGCTACACCTTC.

The chain recombines TRBV6-5 with TRBJ1-6; tentative D call: TRBD1 (6 bases). The germline V gene has CDR1 MNHEY and CDR2 SVGAGI. The ends were cut back, 7 bases at V and 7 bases at J, with 8 bases in the middle. This CDR3 spans 12 amino acids. CDR3 DNA: TGTGCCAGCAAAACAGGGAATTCACCCCTCCACTTT. It codes for CASKTGNSPLHF.

This clone is medium-sized. This rearrangement joins TRBV9 to TRBJ1-1, with 8 nucleotides matching TRBD1. Trimming removed 0 bases from V and 5 bases from J; junction bases left unmatched: 6. This CDR3 is built from 15 residues. In germline, CDR1 is SGDLS, CDR2 YYNGEE. The CDR3 DNA is TGTGCCAGCAGCGTAGGGACAGGGTCATATACTGAAGCTTTCTTT. It encodes CASSVGTGSYTEAFF.

V gene TRBV12-3 or TRBV12-4 combines with J gene TRBJ1-2; TRBD1 matches at 7 bases. The CDR3 totals 13 residues. V was clipped by 1 base and J by 8 bases; unmatched bases: 4. The CDR3: CASSLDRGQGYTF. CDR3 in DNA: TGTGCCAGCAGTTTAGACAGGGGTCAAGGCTACACCTTC.

CDR3 amino acids: CASSRQPGDPEAFF. The DNA of the CDR3 is TGTGCCAGCAGCAGGCAACCAGGGGACCCTGAAGCTTTCTTT. The rearrangement links TRBV7-8 to TRBJ1-1; TRBD1 is a possible D gene (6 bases). Trimming pared 5 bases from V and 6 bases from J, leaving 16 bases between. The CDR3 extends over 14 amino acids. Germline V gene data show CDR1 as SGHVS and CDR2 as FQNEAQ.

The chain joins TRBV6-5 to TRBJ2-2, with 8 bases lining up with TRBD2. V lost 6 bases to trimming and J lost 7 bases; unmatched junction nucleotides: 10. There are 15 residues in the CDR3. Germline V gene data show CDR1 as MNHEY and CDR2 as SVGAGI. This CDR3 is CASRALSGGGGELFF. The CDR3 DNA sequence: TGTGCCAGCAGGGCGTTATCCGGGGGGGGCGGGGAGCTGTTTTTT.

This chain joins TRBV11-3 and TRBJ2-5; D is possibly TRBD1 (6 bases). This CDR3 is built from 15 residues. V was trimmed by 4 bases and J by 1 base, leaving 13 bases between them. CDR1 is SGHNT and CDR2 is YENEEA in the germline V gene. The CDR3 loop is CASSSSGQTQETQYF. Here the CDR3 DNA reads TGTGCCAGCAGCTCGAGCGGACAGACCCAAGAGACCCAGTACTTC.

CDR3 DNA sequence: TGTGCCAGCTCACCCCCTATGGGAAACACCATATATTTT. As protein: CASSPPMGNTIYF. The chain uses TRBV18 and TRBJ1-3; D unclear. Trimming stripped 3 bases from V and 4 bases from J, with 7 bases between. Germline V gene data show CDR1 as KGHSH and CDR2 as LQKENI. CDR3 size: 13 residues.

V is TRBV3-1 (or the pseudogene TRBV3-2) and J is TRBJ2-3; TRBD2 aligns across 8 bases. The germline gives CDR1 LGHDT, CDR2 YNNKEL (reference sequence). J gave up 2 bases and V 7 bases, and 5 bases lay outside the gene matches. The CDR3 consists of 14 residues. CDR3 sequence reads: CASTLAGYTDTQYF. CDR3 nucleotides: TGTGCCAGCACCCTAGCGGGCTACACAGATACGCAGTATTTT.

A word on this clone: The same CDR3 can be traced to other DNA sequences in this sample. The CDR3 DNA sequence: TGTGCCAGCAGTGAAGGACAGGGGGGCTACGAGCAGTACTTC. It is translated as CASSEGQGGYEQYF. This chain links TRBV6-1 with TRBJ2-7, with 9 bases lining up with TRBD1. There are 14 residues in the CDR3. The V segment lost 1 base and the J segment 3 bases; nucleotides outside the gene matches: 1. Germline assignment: CDR1 MNHNS and CDR2 SASEGT.

The chain couples TRBV6-2 or TRBV6-3 to TRBJ2-7, with D possibly being TRBD1 (6 bases). Per germline, CDR1 MNHEY and CDR2 SVGEGT. The CDR3 is made up of 15 amino acids. V was shortened by 6 bases and J by 0 bases, with 15 bases between the two germline ends. CDR3 amino acids: CASSLPQGNSYEQYF. The DNA for the CDR3 is TGTGCCAGCAGCCTCCCACAGGGAAACTCCTACGAGCAGTACTTC.

This clone was observed a single time. J is TRBJ1-5 and V is TRBV4-1, with 8 bases identical to TRBD1. The CDR3 sequence is 18 residues long. In germline, CDR1 is MGHRA, CDR2 YSYEKL. V shed 1 base and J 0 bases; nucleotides not matched to a gene: 8. The CDR3 DNA is TGCGCCAGCAGCCAAGCGCCAAGGACAGGGTATAGCAATCAGCCCCAGCATTTT. Encoded protein: CASSQAPRTGYSNQPQHF.

The rearrangement links TRBV7-9 to TRBJ2-3, with TRBD1 identical over 9 bases. CDR1 SEHNR and CDR2 FQNEAQ come from the germline V gene (reference sequence). Germline trimming cut 5 bases from V and 2 bases from J; bases unmatched to any gene: 11. The CDR3 has 17 amino acids. The CDR3 DNA reads TGTGCCAGCAGCCCTCCACAGGGGGCTGGGGTCACAGATACGCAGTATTTT. The encoded protein is CASSPPQGAGVTDTQYF.

The chain has TRBV28 and TRBJ2-1, with TRBD2 matching over 9 bases. After removal of 3 bases from V and 6 bases from J, the junction contained 6 bases not matched to a gene. The length of the CDR3 is 15 residues. Germline V gives CDR1 MDHEN, CDR2 SYDVKM. Here the CDR3 DNA reads TGTGCCAGCAGTTTGCGCGGGAGGGCCGGCAATGAGCAGTTCTTC. Its protein product is CASSLRGRAGNEQFF.

The chain couples TRBV3-1 (or the pseudogene TRBV3-2) to TRBJ1-6; D gene ambiguous. Trimming cost V 0 bases and J 7 bases, with 7 bases left between them. Germline V gene data show CDR1 as LGHDT and CDR2 as YNNKEL (reference sequence). This CDR3 has 14 residues. In DNA, the CDR3 is TGTGCCAGCAGCCAAGAGTATGGGAATTCACCCCTCCACTTT. It translates to CASSQEYGNSPLHF.

The V call is TRBV6-5, the J call TRBJ2-7; 9 bases are a match to TRBD2. The CDR3 runs to 15 residues. The trim removed 4 bases at V and 6 bases at J, leaving 10 bases unmatched. Germline V CDR1 and CDR2: MNHEY, SVGAGI. CDR3 amino acids: CASSSLSGSEGEQYF. CDR3 DNA sequence: TGTGCCAGCAGTTCGCTTAGCGGGAGCGAGGGCGAGCAGTACTTC.

This clone was observed a single time. The rearrangement uses TRBV5-1 and TRBJ1-6, with D possibly being TRBD1 (5 bases). This CDR3 contains 15 residues. Deletions cut 6 bases from V and 0 bases from J, with 10 bases between. Looked up from germline, CDR1 is SGHRS and CDR2 is YFSETQ. DNA of the CDR3: TGCGCCAGCAAAGGGGAATTCTCCTATAATTCACCCCTCCACTTT. Translating gives CASKGEFSYNSPLHF.